Presented here are 7 T cell receptor beta chains from one specimen sequenced in a study of siplizumab effects on memory and regulatory T cells. The assay was immunoSEQ multiplex PCR, and TCRdb's table has in-frame clones only and misses some. Of more than 70,000 clones listed, 85% to 95% are singletons. Sequenced input: CD8+ T cells sorted from blood. These receptor sequences come from a human donor in good health.

This chain joins TRBV7-8 and TRBJ1-1, with D unresolved. The V and J ends lost 8 bases and 1 base respectively, with 23 bases between them. Germline-derived CDR1 and CDR2 are SGHVS and FQNEAQ. The CDR3 runs to 17 residues. CDR3 sequence reads: CASGPNRVPRPNTEAFF. Here the CDR3 DNA reads TGTGCCAGCGGACCTAACCGGGTTCCCCGCCCGAACACTGAAGCTTTCTTT.

V and J are TRBV27 and TRBJ2-7; D perhaps matches TRBD2 (6 bases). CDR3 length: 14 residues. V was clipped by 2 bases and J by 0 bases, with 8 bases between them. CDR1 and CDR2 from the germline V gene are MNHEY and SMNVEV (reference sequence). CDR3 sequence reads: CASSLRGDSYEQYF. The CDR3 coding sequence is TGTGCCAGCAGTTTACGCGGGGACTCCTACGAGCAGTACTTC.

The chain employs TRBV27 and TRBJ2-7, with TRBD1 matching 7 bases. CDR1 and CDR2 (germline): MNHEY, SMNVEV (reference sequence). J was trimmed by 3 bases and V by 4 bases; bases with no gene match: 6. CDR3 length: 14 amino acids. CDR3 sequence reads: CASSSRTGFYEQYF. CDR3 nucleotide sequence: TGTGCCAGCAGTTCCCGGACAGGCTTCTACGAGCAGTACTTC.

J is TRBJ2-1 and V is TRBV5-5, with a weak D call TRBD2 (6 bases). V was cut by 0 bases and J by 10 bases, with 23 bases left in between. Per the germline V gene, CDR1 is SGHKS and CDR2 is YYEKEE (reference sequence). This CDR3 spans 17 amino acids. CDR3 in DNA: TGTGCCAGCAGCTTGGATCTATCCGGGAGACCCATATGGGAGCAGTTCTTC. Its protein is CASSLDLSGRPIWEQFF.

This rearrangement joins TRBV7-9 to TRBJ2-1; D is unclear. Trimming took off 1 base at V and 8 bases at J, with 6 bases between the two ends. The CDR3 has 12 amino acids. CDR1 and CDR2 (germline): SEHNR, FQNEAQ (reference sequence). The CDR3 sequence: CASSLGLYEQFF. The CDR3 region has the DNA TGTGCCAGCAGCTTAGGACTGTATGAGCAGTTCTTC.

This clone was seen a single time. The chain links TRBV11-2 to TRBJ2-7; 8 nucleotides align to TRBD1. With 5 bases clipped from V and 4 bases from J, the junction kept 13 bases outside the gene matches. This CDR3 region has 16 residues. Looked up from germline, CDR1 is SGHAT and CDR2 is FQNNGV. CDR3 sequence (DNA): TGTGCCAGCAGCCTTAGGGGCGGACAGGGTAGTTACGAGCAGTACTTC. It translates to CASSLRGGQGSYEQYF.

The rearrangement links TRBV19 to TRBJ1-2; the D gene is possibly TRBD1 (6 bases). The CDR3 covers 13 residues. Trimming shortened V by 4 bases and J by 3 bases, and 9 bases separated the two germline ends. Germline assignment: CDR1 LNHDA and CDR2 SQIVND (reference sequence). CDR3 protein: CASSTGQYYGYTF. The CDR3 DNA reads as TGTGCCAGTAGTACCGGACAGTACTATGGCTACACCTTC.